The 13 T cell receptor beta chains below all came from one sample that was sequenced in a study of T cells in Graves' hyperthyroidism and ophthalmopathy. Using RNA transcripts as the source, TCR beta CDR3 regions were amplified. With the HTBI primer set, the TCR CDR3 went through a first round of RT-PCR. A single record per CDR3 protein comes from TCRdb applying MiXCR to the multiplex PCR reads. Of some 490,000 distinct CDR3 sequences in the sample, approximately 23% were seen once. The specimen sequenced was blood. These receptor sequences come from a woman in her seventies with Graves' ophthalmopathy.

This clonotype showed up just a few times. This rearrangement joins TRBV20-1 to TRBJ2-1; D might be TRBD1 or TRBD2, each matching 5 bases. The CDR3 covers 12 residues. The germline V gene has CDR1 DFQATT and CDR2 SNEGSKA (reference sequence). The V end was cut by 4 bases, the J end by 7 bases, with 11 bases between. This chain's CDR3 is CSANPGANEQFF. CDR3 in DNA: TGCAGTGCTAACCCCGGGGCGAATGAGCAGTTCTTC.

This clonotype appeared many times. J is TRBJ2-7 and V is TRBV2; 9 bases line up with TRBD1. V shed 8 bases, J shed 3 bases, and the junction held 8 bases outside the gene matches. The length of the CDR3 is 14 residues. Germline CDR1 and CDR2: SNHLY and FYNNEI. CDR3 DNA sequence: TGTGCCAGCGGAAGGACAGGGGTACTCTACGAGCAGTACTTC. Translation gives CASGRTGVLYEQYF.

This clonotype was counted at least ten times. The V and J genes are TRBV2 and TRBJ1-5; a weak D match, TRBD1 (5 bases). Trimming stripped 3 bases from V and 7 bases from J, with 10 bases between. This CDR3 is 13 amino acids long. CDR1 and CDR2 (germline): SNHLY, FYNNEI. CDR3 sequence (DNA): TGTGCCAGCAGTGACAGGGATCCCCAGCCCCAGCATTTT. Its translation is CASSDRDPQPQHF.

The gene calls are TRBV5-1 and TRBJ2-7, with 7 bases lining up with TRBD1. Germline V gives CDR1 SGHRS, CDR2 YFSETQ. This CDR3 spans 14 amino acids. The J segment lost 2 bases and the V segment lost 0 bases, leaving 2 bases of the junction unmatched. CDR3 sequence: CASSLVQGAYEQYF. The CDR3 region has the DNA TGCGCCAGCAGCTTGGTTCAGGGGGCCTACGAGCAGTACTTC.

This sequence joins TRBV29-1 and TRBJ1-3; a possible D gene is TRBD1 (6 bases). Between the trimmed V and J ends, which lost 7 bases and 2 bases, there was a span of 15 bases. The CDR3 totals 14 residues. CDR1 and CDR2 (germline): SQVTM, ANQGSEA. The CDR3 sequence: CSAGGGSAGNTIYF. The CDR3 region has the DNA TGCAGCGCCGGTGGGGGCTCGGCTGGAAACACCATATATTTT.

This clonotype has a handful of counts. The chain is built from TRBV24-1 and TRBJ2-1; possible D gene TRBD2, 6 bases. The V end lost 6 bases, the J end lost 6 bases, and 20 bases lay between the germline ends. This CDR3 is built from 16 residues. The V gene's germline CDR1 is KGHDR and CDR2 SFDVKD. CDR3 in amino acids: CATSPAGTSTGNEQFF. CDR3 DNA sequence: TGTGCCACCAGTCCCGCCGGGACTTCCACTGGCAATGAGCAGTTCTTC.

The chain joins TRBV20-1 to TRBJ2-7, with a possible D match to TRBD2 (5 bases). The V end lost 5 bases, the J end lost 5 bases, and 25 bases lay between the germline ends. The CDR3 sequence is 16 residues long. Germline assignment: CDR1 DFQATT and CDR2 SNEGSKA (reference sequence). CDR3 in DNA: TGCAGTGCTCAGAGAAGTACGGGGATCCTCTCTAACGAGCAGTACTTC. Residues: CSAQRSTGILSNEQYF.

This clonotype was seen repeatedly, ten times or more. The chain is built from TRBV7-2 and TRBJ2-7; no definite D call. The CDR3 is 15 amino acids. V was pared by 5 bases and J by 3 bases, with 17 bases between. The germline gives CDR1 SGHTA, CDR2 FQGNSA. The CDR3 nucleotides read TGTGCCAGCAGCCCCCAGTCTGATATTCGCTACGAGCAGTACTTC. This translates into CASSPQSDIRYEQYF.

V is TRBV5-1 and J is TRBJ2-5, with D unclear. V gave up 0 bases and J gave up 2 bases, with 11 bases separating them. CDR1 is SGHRS and CDR2 is YFSETQ in the germline V gene. The CDR3 covers 15 residues. CDR3 loop: CASSLARLGQETQYF. In DNA, the CDR3 is TGCGCCAGCAGCTTGGCCAGGCTTGGGCAAGAGACCCAGTACTTC.

This clonotype showed up just a few times. J is TRBJ1-6 and V is TRBV7-2, with TRBD1 as a possible D gene (5 bases). The CDR3 runs 18 residues. Trimming removed 1 base at V and 0 bases at J, with 13 bases between. Germline loops: CDR1 SGHTA, CDR2 FQGNSA. In DNA form, the CDR3 reads TGTGCCAGCAGCTTAGGGGAGTGGGGCAGCTCCTATAATTCACCCCTCCACTTT. Its translation: CASSLGEWGSSYNSPLHF.

The chain is built from TRBV6-1 and TRBJ1-1; tentative D call: TRBD1 (5 bases). The germline CDR1 and CDR2 sequences are MNHNS and SASEGT. The CDR3 runs 15 residues. V was trimmed by 1 base and J by 4 bases, leaving 13 bases between them. CDR3 sequence reads: CASSEGTWRGTEAFF. Here the CDR3 DNA reads TGTGCCAGCAGTGAAGGGACATGGAGGGGCACTGAAGCTTTCTTT.

The chain couples TRBV7-2 to TRBJ1-5; D call uncertain. Germline V CDR1 and CDR2: SGHTA, FQGNSA. The CDR3 covers 17 residues. Trimming took 5 bases from V and 1 from J, leaving 18 bases between them. The CDR3 nucleotides read TGTGCCAGCAGCCCCAGTCACGGCGACCCAAGCAATCAGCCCCAGCATTTT. Residues: CASSPSHGDPSNQPQHF.

The V call is TRBV28, the J call TRBJ1-6, with a weak D call TRBD1 (5 bases). Trimming stripped 7 bases from V and 7 bases from J, with 17 bases between. CDR1 and CDR2 (germline): MDHEN, SYDVKM. The CDR3 sequence is 15 residues long. CDR3 region: CASIGGLASNSPLHF. Written as DNA, the CDR3 is TGTGCCAGCATTGGGGGTTTAGCTTCCAATTCACCCCTCCACTTT.